This T cell receptor beta chain was sequenced in a study of spatial heterogeneity in lung cancer. Study at large: Across the raw uncorrected reads, a unique TCR and UMI combination was observed, on average, more than ten times.

Time point described: sample taken at primary tumor resection. Tumor, nontumor lung or frozen PBMC supplied whole RNA, sequenced without sorting. There are many counts of this clonotype. A single record per CDR3 protein comes from TCRdb applying MiXCR to the 5' RACE reads. The sample consists of more than 8,000 distinct CDR3 sequences, over 7.5% of them appearing once. The receptor was derived from a female donor with early-stage non-small cell lung cancer. The source material was PBMCs, sampled at surgery.

CDR3 sequence: CSAVPGNSYEQYF. The CDR3 region has the DNA TGCAGCGCTGTCCCAGGGAACTCCTACGAGCAGTACTTC. The chain combines TRBV29-1 with TRBJ2-7; maybe TRBD1 (5 bases). Germline lookup yields CDR1 SQVTM and CDR2 ANQGSEA. This CDR3 has 13 residues. Trimming shortened V by 7 bases and J by 0 bases, and 13 bases separated the two germline ends.